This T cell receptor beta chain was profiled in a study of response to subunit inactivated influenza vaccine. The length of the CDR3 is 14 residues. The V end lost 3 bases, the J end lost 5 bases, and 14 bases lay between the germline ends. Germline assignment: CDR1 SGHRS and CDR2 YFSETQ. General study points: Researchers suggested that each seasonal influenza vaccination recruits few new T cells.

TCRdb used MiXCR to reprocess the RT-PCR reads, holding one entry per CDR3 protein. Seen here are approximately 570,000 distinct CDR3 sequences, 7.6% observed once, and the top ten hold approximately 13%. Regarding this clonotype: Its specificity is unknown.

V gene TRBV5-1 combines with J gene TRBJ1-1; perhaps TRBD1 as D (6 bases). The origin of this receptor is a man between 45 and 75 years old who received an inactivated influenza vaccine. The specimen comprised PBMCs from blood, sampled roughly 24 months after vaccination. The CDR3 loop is CASSWKGDETEAFF. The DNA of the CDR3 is TGCGCCAGCAGCTGGAAGGGGGACGAAACTGAAGCTTTCTTT.